The 28 T cell receptor beta chains given below trace back to one sample, sequenced in a study of T cell responses to AZD1222 COVID-19 vaccine. Produced via immunoSEQ multiplex PCR; TCRdb's table is partial and in-frame only. Found here are roughly 80,000 clones, approximately 90% of them singletons; the top ten hold 5% to 6%. The sample in question was peripheral blood, obtained 28 days after the second AZD1222 dose. The receptors shown here come from an adult who received the AZD1222 COVID-19 vaccine.

The rearrangement uses TRBV28 and TRBJ2-7; TRBD1 matches 9 bases. With 7 bases clipped from V and 4 bases from J, the junction kept 8 bases outside the gene matches. The CDR3 covers 14 residues. From germline, CDR1 is MDHEN and CDR2 SYDVKM. CDR3: CASKWGDRVYEQYF. CDR3 DNA: TGTGCCAGCAAGTGGGGGGACAGGGTTTACGAGCAGTACTTC.

This chain links TRBV6-1 with TRBJ1-1; TRBD1 aligns across 7 bases. Germline V lookup: CDR1 MNHNS, CDR2 SASEGT. Losses at the gene ends were 1 base for V and 10 bases for J; bases not matched to a gene: 9. This CDR3 has 14 residues. The CDR3 coding sequence is TGTGCCAGCAGTGAAGATCCGGCAGGGGGAAGAGCTTTCTTT. Protein: CASSEDPAGGRAFF.

The chain carries TRBV4-1 and TRBJ1-3; possible D gene TRBD1, 5 bases. The V end lost 2 bases, the J end lost 3 bases, and 14 bases lay between the germline ends. The CDR3 totals 16 residues. CDR1 and CDR2 (germline): MGHRA, YSYEKL. CDR3 nucleotides: TGCGCCAGCAGCCAATCTTCCAGGGAATTTGGAAACACCATATATTTT. It translates to CASSQSSREFGNTIYF.

This sequence joins TRBV30 and TRBJ1-5; weak D call: TRBD1 (5 bases). CDR1 and CDR2 from the germline V gene are GTSNPN and SVGIG (reference sequence). There are 12 residues in the CDR3. Trimming cost V 4 bases and J 9 bases, with 13 bases left between them. CDR3 sequence: CAWNRKGMPQHF. The DNA for the CDR3 is TGTGCCTGGAATAGAAAGGGGATGCCCCAGCATTTT.

The chain carries TRBV4-3 and TRBJ2-3, with no clear D. The V end was cut by 0 bases, the J end by 4 bases, with 8 bases between. Germline V CDR1 and CDR2: LGHNA, YSLEER. CDR3 length: 14 residues. CDR3 region: CASSQERTADTQYF. The CDR3 bases are TGCGCCAGCAGCCAAGAGCGGACGGCAGATACGCAGTATTTT.

The chain is built from TRBV19 and TRBJ1-3, with D uncertain. From germline, CDR1 is LNHDA and CDR2 SQIVND (reference sequence). Trimming cost V 2 bases and J 0 bases, with 11 bases left between them. CDR3 length equals 16 residues. The CDR3 DNA is TGTGCCAGTAGTATATGGGCAATTAGCTCTGGAAACACCATATATTTT. This codes for CASSIWAISSGNTIYF.

The rearrangement joins TRBV7-9 to TRBJ1-3; D ambiguous. Between the trimmed V and J ends, which lost 6 bases and 0 bases, there was a span of 12 bases. CDR3 length: 15 amino acids. From germline, CDR1 is SEHNR and CDR2 FQNEAQ (reference sequence). CDR3 sequence: CASRMEGASGNTIYF. The CDR3 coding sequence is TGTGCCAGCAGGATGGAGGGTGCCTCTGGAAACACCATATATTTT.

The chain carries TRBV5-4 and TRBJ2-5; D not certain. V dropped 1 base and J dropped 4 bases, with 8 bases sitting between them. The CDR3 totals 13 residues. CDR1 is SGHNT and CDR2 is YYREEE in the germline V gene (reference sequence). The CDR3 here is CASSLRATETQYF. As DNA, the CDR3 is TGTGCCAGCAGCTTGCGGGCCACAGAGACCCAGTACTTC.

This sequence joins TRBV7-9 and TRBJ1-2, with TRBD1 identical over 10 bases. With 7 bases clipped from V and 5 bases from J, the junction kept 7 bases outside the gene matches. This CDR3 region has 14 residues. Germline assignment: CDR1 SEHNR and CDR2 FQNEAQ (reference sequence). CDR3 nucleotides: TGTGCCAGCACCCGAGACAGGGGGCGATATGGCTACACCTTC. Translated, it gives CASTRDRGRYGYTF.

The chain combines TRBV3-1 (or the pseudogene TRBV3-2) with TRBJ1-6, with TRBD1 matching 7 bases. After removal of 3 bases from V and 7 bases from J, the junction contained 6 bases not matched to a gene. The length of the CDR3 is 15 residues. Germline CDR1 LGHDT, CDR2 YNNKEL (reference sequence). The CDR3 sequence: CASSHTDRENSPLHF. CDR3 coding DNA: TGTGCCAGCAGCCATACCGACAGGGAGAATTCACCCCTCCACTTT.

The chain joins TRBV28 to TRBJ1-3; a possible D gene is TRBD1 (6 bases). Trimming left V 3 bases short and J 3 bases short, with 9 bases between. CDR1 and CDR2 from the germline V gene are MDHEN and SYDVKM. CDR3 length equals 14 residues. DNA for the CDR3: TGTGCCAGCAGTTTCACAGGGTTTGGAAACACCATATATTTT. This encodes CASSFTGFGNTIYF. Combining the CDR3 with reference TRBV28 and TRBJ1-3 gives the whole variable domain DVKVTQSSRYLVKRTGEKVFLECVQDMDHENMFWYRQDPGLGLRLIYFSYDVKMKEKGDIPEGYSVSREKKERFSLILESASTNQTSMYLCASSFTGFGNTIYFGEGSWLTVV.

This sequence joins TRBV5-4 and TRBJ1-1, with D perhaps matching TRBD1 (5 bases). CDR1 and CDR2 (germline): SGHNT, YYREEE (reference sequence). Trimming stripped 4 bases from V and 2 bases from J, with 12 bases between. There are 14 residues in the CDR3. CDR3 amino acids: CASSLPTGNTEAFF. CDR3 in DNA: TGTGCCAGCAGCCTTCCTACAGGCAACACTGAAGCTTTCTTT.

CDR3 in amino acids: CASSSFIGEQYF. For the CDR3, the DNA is TGTGCCAGCAGCTCCTTCATTGGGGAGCAGTACTTC. The chain combines TRBV7-2 with TRBJ2-7; the D is unclear. Between the trimmed V and J ends, which lost 4 bases and 7 bases, there was a span of 11 bases. The germline V gene encodes CDR1 SGHTA and CDR2 FQGNSA. The CDR3 contains 12 residues.

The chain recombines TRBV5-1 with TRBJ2-7, with D perhaps TRBD1 or TRBD2 (6 bases each). CDR3 size: 15 residues. Germline values: CDR1 SGHRS, CDR2 YFSETQ. The V end lost 1 base, the J end lost 0 bases, and 11 bases lay between the germline ends. The CDR3 loop reads CASSLTGALSYEQYF. The CDR3 nucleotides are TGCGCCAGCAGCTTGACGGGGGCCCTCTCCTACGAGCAGTACTTC.

The chain combines TRBV28 with TRBJ2-4; TRBD1 agrees at 10 bases. The CDR3 runs 15 residues. The trim removed 6 bases at V and 1 base at J, leaving 3 bases unmatched. The germline CDR1 and CDR2 sequences are MDHEN and SYDVKM. Here the CDR3 reads CASRTDRGAKNIQYF. The DNA of the CDR3 is TGTGCCAGCAGGACGGACAGGGGGGCCAAAAACATTCAGTACTTC.

This chain uses TRBV10-3 with TRBJ1-6, with D unclear. Trimming shortened V by 2 bases and J by 7 bases, and 6 bases separated the two germline ends. Germline V gene data show CDR1 as ENHRY and CDR2 as SYGVKD. The CDR3 totals 13 residues. Written as DNA, the CDR3 is TGTGCCATCAGTGAGGGCACCAATTCACCCCTCCACTTT. Translation: CAISEGTNSPLHF.

V usage is TRBV6-1 and J usage is TRBJ1-1; D is perhaps TRBD1 (6 bases). Trimming took 3 bases from V and 1 from J, leaving 12 bases between them. Looked up from germline, CDR1 is MNHNS and CDR2 is SASEGT. There are 15 residues in the CDR3. The CDR3 sequence: CASSDYGGPNTEAFF. The DNA for the CDR3 is TGTGCCAGCAGTGATTATGGGGGCCCGAACACTGAAGCTTTCTTT.

This chain links TRBV28 with TRBJ1-1; D is uncertain. CDR1 and CDR2 (germline): MDHEN, SYDVKM. This CDR3 comprises 17 residues. Trimming pared 3 bases from V and 3 bases from J, leaving 20 bases between. Written as DNA, the CDR3 is TGTGCCAGCAGTTTCTACAATAGTTCCCCAAAGGACACTGAAGCTTTCTTT. It translates to CASSFYNSSPKDTEAFF.

This chain joins TRBV7-2 and TRBJ1-2, with D unresolved. Trimming removed 3 bases at V and 1 base at J, with 6 bases between. The CDR3 sequence is 13 residues long. Germline loops: CDR1 SGHTA, CDR2 FQGNSA. This CDR3 is CASSLYNNYGYTF. In DNA, the CDR3 is TGTGCCAGCAGCTTGTACAATAACTATGGCTACACCTTC.

The rearrangement joins TRBV3-1 (or the pseudogene TRBV3-2) to TRBJ2-3; D might be TRBD1 or TRBD2, each matching 6 bases. Germline V gene data show CDR1 as LGHDT and CDR2 as YNNKEL (reference sequence). The CDR3 covers 16 residues. Trimming pared 7 bases from V and 0 bases from J, leaving 17 bases between. CDR3 nucleotide sequence: TGTGCCAGCACCTCGCTAGGGGGACTGAGCACAGATACGCAGTATTTT. Encoded protein: CASTSLGGLSTDTQYF.

The chain links TRBV5-1 to TRBJ1-1; weak D call: TRBD1 (5 bases). The CDR3 is 13 residues long. V lost 0 bases, J lost 5 bases, and 8 bases lay in between. CDR1 is SGHRS and CDR2 is YFSETQ in the germline V gene. The CDR3 bases are TGCGCCAGCAGCTTGGCAGGGAGGACTGAAGCTTTCTTT. Translation: CASSLAGRTEAFF.

The chain has TRBV19 and TRBJ1-6; 8 nucleotides agree with TRBD1. The CDR3 runs to 16 residues. V lost 4 bases to trimming and J lost 5 bases; unmatched junction nucleotides: 7. Germline V gene sequence: CDR1 LNHDA, CDR2 SQIVND (reference sequence). The CDR3 loop reads CASSTGGQGHNSPLHF. For the CDR3, the DNA is TGTGCCAGTAGTACAGGCGGACAGGGCCATAATTCACCCCTCCACTTT. Full variable domain (remainder filled in from reference TRBV19 and TRBJ1-6): DGGITQSPKYLFRKEGQNVTLSCEQNLNHDAMYWYRQDPGQGLRLIYYSQIVNDFQKGDIAEGYSVSREKKESFPLTVTSAQKNPTAFYLCASSTGGQGHNSPLHFGNGTRLTVT.

This clone was counted a few times. V gene TRBV10-3 combines with J gene TRBJ2-7; TRBD2 matches 9 bases. Germline-derived CDR1 and CDR2 are ENHRY and SYGVKD. CDR3 length: 14 residues. Trimming took 6 bases from V and 1 from J; bases not matched to a gene: 4. The CDR3 nucleotides are TGTGCCATCAGAGTAGCGGGGGAATCCTACGAGCAGTACTTC. It encodes CAIRVAGESYEQYF.

The CDR3 nucleotides are TGTGCCAGCAGTCGAGGGGCAGCGCTATACAATGAGCAGTTCTTC. Amino acids: CASSRGAALYNEQFF. The V and J genes are TRBV6-5 and TRBJ2-1; possibly TRBD1 or TRBD2 for D (5 bases each). From germline, CDR1 is MNHEY and CDR2 SVGAGI. Trimming cost V 5 bases and J 4 bases, with 15 bases left between them. The CDR3 extends over 15 amino acids.

This chain connects TRBV7-9 to TRBJ2-7, with TRBD1 as a possible D gene (6 bases). Per germline, CDR1 SEHNR and CDR2 FQNEAQ (reference sequence). V was pared by 1 base and J by 0 bases, with 13 bases between. The CDR3 covers 16 residues. The CDR3 sequence is CASSLVGQTSSYEQYF. The CDR3 DNA reads TGTGCCAGCAGCTTAGTAGGACAGACAAGCTCCTACGAGCAGTACTTC.

This chain links TRBV5-4 with TRBJ2-1; maybe TRBD1 (6 bases). Germline V gives CDR1 SGHNT, CDR2 YYREEE (reference sequence). CDR3 length: 14 amino acids. The V end lost 1 base, the J end lost 6 bases, and 11 bases lay between the germline ends. The CDR3 region is CASSLQGPANEQFF. CDR3 nucleotide sequence: TGTGCCAGCAGCTTGCAGGGGCCCGCCAATGAGCAGTTCTTC.

This clone was seen just once. The chain recombines TRBV4-1 with TRBJ1-2; no reliable D call. Per germline, CDR1 MGHRA and CDR2 YSYEKL. The CDR3 is 13 amino acids. The V end lost 1 base, the J end lost 4 bases, and 7 bases lay between the germline ends. CDR3 region: CASSQGGGYGYTF. As DNA, the CDR3 is TGCGCCAGCAGCCAAGGGGGAGGCTATGGCTACACCTTC.

The rearrangement joins TRBV18 to TRBJ1-6; 7 bases are a match to TRBD1. V shed 4 bases, J shed 10 bases, and the junction held 7 bases outside the gene matches. CDR1 and CDR2 from the germline V gene are KGHSH and LQKENI. CDR3 length equals 14 residues. The CDR3 protein is CASSQQGSRSPLHF. In DNA, the CDR3 is TGTGCCAGCTCACAACAGGGGTCGAGGTCACCCCTCCACTTT. The full variable domain, completed using reference TRBV18 and TRBJ1-6, is NAGVMQNPRHLVRRRGQEARLRCSPMKGHSHVYWYRQLPEEGLKFMVYLQKENIIDESGMPKERFSAEFPKEGPSILRIQQVVRGDSAAYFCASSQQGSRSPLHFGNGTRLTVT.